This TCR beta chain was sequenced during a study of blood T cell repertoires in COVID-19. About the study: Donors in the United States, Italy and Spain gave samples during acute or convalescent COVID-19. T cells, B-cell-depleted T cells, or PBMCs supplied cDNA or gDNA.

Trimming cost V 5 bases and J 7 bases, with 15 bases left between them. The length of the CDR3 is 14 residues. Germline V lookup: CDR1 SGHKS, CDR2 YYEKEE (reference sequence). Original processing notes: Reference gene primer amplification gave estimated nucleated cell counts. This table comes from immunoSEQ multiplex PCR, and its TCRdb copy is limited to in-frame clones, with some not included. The DNA gave D and trimming, while V, J and clone size come from that table. The sample yields 80,000 to 100,000 clones, more than 80% seen once. The chain uses TRBV5-5 and TRBJ1-4; tentatively, D is TRBD1 (5 bases). This receptor was obtained from a woman aged 65 to 85 with acute or convalescent COVID-19. Sequences were obtained from peripheral blood. CDR3 amino acids: CASSYSLGVEKLFF. The CDR3 DNA is TGTGCCAGCAGTTACAGTTTAGGGGTTGAAAAACTGTTTTTT.